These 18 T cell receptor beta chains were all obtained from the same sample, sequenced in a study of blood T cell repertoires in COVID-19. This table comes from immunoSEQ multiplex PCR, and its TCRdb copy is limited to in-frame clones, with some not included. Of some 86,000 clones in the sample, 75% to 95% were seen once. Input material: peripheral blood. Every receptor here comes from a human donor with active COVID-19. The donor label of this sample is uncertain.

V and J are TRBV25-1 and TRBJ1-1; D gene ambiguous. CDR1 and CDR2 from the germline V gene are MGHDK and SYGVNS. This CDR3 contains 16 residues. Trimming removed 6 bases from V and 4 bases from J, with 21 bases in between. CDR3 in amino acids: CASSPALLSAGTEAFF. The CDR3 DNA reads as TGTGCCAGCAGCCCCGCCCTTCTCAGCGCCGGCACTGAAGCTTTCTTT.

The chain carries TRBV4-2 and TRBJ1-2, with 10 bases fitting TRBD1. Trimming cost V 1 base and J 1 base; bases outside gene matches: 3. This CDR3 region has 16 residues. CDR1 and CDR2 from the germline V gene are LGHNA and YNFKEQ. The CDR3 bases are TGTGCCAGCAGCCAAGGCAGGACAGGGGGTAACTATGGCTACACCTTC. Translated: CASSQGRTGGNYGYTF.

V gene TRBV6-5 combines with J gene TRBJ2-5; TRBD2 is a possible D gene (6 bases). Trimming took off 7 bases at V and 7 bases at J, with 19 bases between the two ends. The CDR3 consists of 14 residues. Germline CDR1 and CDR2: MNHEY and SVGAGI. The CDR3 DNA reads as TGTGCCAGCACCTTGGGGGTAACCGGGGGGACCCAGTACTTC. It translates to CASTLGVTGGTQYF.

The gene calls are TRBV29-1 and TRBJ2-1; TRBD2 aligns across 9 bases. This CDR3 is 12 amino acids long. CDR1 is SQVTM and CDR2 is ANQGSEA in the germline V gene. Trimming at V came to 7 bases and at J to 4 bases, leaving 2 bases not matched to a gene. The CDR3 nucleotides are TGCAGCGCTGCGGGGGGGTACAATGAGCAGTTCTTC. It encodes CSAAGGYNEQFF.

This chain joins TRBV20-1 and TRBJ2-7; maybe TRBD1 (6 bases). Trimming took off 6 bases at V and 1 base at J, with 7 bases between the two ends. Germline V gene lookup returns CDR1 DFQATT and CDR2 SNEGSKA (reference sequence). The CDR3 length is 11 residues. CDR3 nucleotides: TGCAGTGCCGGGACATCCTACGAGCAGTACTTC. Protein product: CSAGTSYEQYF.

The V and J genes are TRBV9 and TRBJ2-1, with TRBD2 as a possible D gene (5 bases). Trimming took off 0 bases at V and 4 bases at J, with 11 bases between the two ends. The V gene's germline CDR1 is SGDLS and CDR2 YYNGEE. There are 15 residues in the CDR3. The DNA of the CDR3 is TGTGCCAGCAGCGTAGGAGGTCGAGGGTACAATGAGCAGTTCTTC. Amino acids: CASSVGGRGYNEQFF.

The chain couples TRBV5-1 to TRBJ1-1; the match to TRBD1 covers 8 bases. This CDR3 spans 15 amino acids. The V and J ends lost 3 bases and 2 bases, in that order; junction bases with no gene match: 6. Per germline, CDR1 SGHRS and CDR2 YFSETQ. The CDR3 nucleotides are TGCGCCAGCAGCTCTGAGACAGGGGTCAACACTGAAGCTTTCTTT. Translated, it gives CASSSETGVNTEAFF.

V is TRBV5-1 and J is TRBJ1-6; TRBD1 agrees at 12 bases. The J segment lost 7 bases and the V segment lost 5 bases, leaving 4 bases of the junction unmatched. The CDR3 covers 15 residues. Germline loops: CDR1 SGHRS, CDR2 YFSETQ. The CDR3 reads CASRAGTGGNSPLHF. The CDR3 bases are TGCGCCAGCAGAGCCGGGACAGGGGGCAATTCACCCCTCCACTTT.

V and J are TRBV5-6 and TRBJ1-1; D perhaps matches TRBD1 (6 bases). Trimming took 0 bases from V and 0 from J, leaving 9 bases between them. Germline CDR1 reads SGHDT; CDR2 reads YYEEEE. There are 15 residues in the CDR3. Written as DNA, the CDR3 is TGTGCCAGCAGCTTGGTTGGGGGCCTGAACACTGAAGCTTTCTTT. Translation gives CASSLVGGLNTEAFF. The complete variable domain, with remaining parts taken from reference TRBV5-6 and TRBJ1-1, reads DAGVTQSPTHLIKTRGQQVTLRCSPKSGHDTVSWYQQALGQGPQFIFQYYEEEERQRGNFPDRFSGHQFPNYSSELNVNALLLGDSALYLCASSLVGGLNTEAFFGQGTRLTVV.

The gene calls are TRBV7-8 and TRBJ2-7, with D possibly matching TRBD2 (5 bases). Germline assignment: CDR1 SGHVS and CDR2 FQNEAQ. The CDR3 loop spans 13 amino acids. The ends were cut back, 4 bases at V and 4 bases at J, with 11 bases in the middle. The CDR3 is CASSSIRGYEQYF. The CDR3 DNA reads TGTGCCAGCAGCTCCATCCGGGGTTACGAGCAGTACTTC.

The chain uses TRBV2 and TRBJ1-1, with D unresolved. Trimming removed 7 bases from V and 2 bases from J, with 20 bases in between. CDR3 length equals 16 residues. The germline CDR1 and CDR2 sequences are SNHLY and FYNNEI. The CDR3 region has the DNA TGTGCCAGCAACTTCACTATACTGGACTATAACACTGAAGCTTTCTTT. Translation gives CASNFTILDYNTEAFF.

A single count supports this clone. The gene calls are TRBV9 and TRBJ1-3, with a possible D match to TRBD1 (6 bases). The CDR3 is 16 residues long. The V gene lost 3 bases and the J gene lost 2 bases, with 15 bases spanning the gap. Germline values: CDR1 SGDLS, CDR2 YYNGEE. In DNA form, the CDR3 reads TGTGCCAGCAGCGGGTTGACAGGTGCCACTGGAAACACCATATATTTT. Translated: CASSGLTGATGNTIYF.

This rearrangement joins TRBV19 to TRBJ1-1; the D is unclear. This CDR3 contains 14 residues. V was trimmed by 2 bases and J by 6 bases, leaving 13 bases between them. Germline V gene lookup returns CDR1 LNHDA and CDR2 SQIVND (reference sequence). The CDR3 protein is CASSIIVEGPEAFF. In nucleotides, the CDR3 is TGTGCCAGTAGTATAATCGTGGAGGGTCCTGAAGCTTTCTTT. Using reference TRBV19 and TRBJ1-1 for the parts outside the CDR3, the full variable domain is DGGITQSPKYLFRKEGQNVTLSCEQNLNHDAMYWYRQDPGQGLRLIYYSQIVNDFQKGDIAEGYSVSREKKESFPLTVTSAQKNPTAFYLCASSIIVEGPEAFFGQGTRLTVV.

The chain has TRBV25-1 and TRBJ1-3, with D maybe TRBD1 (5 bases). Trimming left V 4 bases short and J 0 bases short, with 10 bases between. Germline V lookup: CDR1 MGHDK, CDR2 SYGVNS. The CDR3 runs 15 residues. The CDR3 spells CASSVQDYSGNTIYF. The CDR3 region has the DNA TGTGCCAGCAGTGTACAGGATTACTCTGGAAACACCATATATTTT.

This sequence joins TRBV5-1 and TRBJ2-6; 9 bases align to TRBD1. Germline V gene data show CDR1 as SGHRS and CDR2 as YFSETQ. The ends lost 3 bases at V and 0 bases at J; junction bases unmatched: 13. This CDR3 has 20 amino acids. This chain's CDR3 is CASSWEIQGARASGANVLTF. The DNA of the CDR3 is TGCGCCAGCAGCTGGGAGATACAGGGGGCTAGAGCCTCTGGGGCCAACGTCCTGACTTTC.

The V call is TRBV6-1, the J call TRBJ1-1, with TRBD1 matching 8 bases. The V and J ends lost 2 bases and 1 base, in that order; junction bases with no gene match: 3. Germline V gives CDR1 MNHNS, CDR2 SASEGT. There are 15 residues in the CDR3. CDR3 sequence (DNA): TGTGCCAGCAGTGAAATAACAGGGGGGAACACTGAAGCTTTCTTT. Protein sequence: CASSEITGGNTEAFF.

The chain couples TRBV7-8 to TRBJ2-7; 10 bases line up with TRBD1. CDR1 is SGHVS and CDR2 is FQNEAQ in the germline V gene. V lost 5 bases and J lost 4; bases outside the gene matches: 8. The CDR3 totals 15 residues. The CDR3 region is CASSLGTGVAYEQYF. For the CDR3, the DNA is TGTGCCAGCAGCCTCGGGACAGGGGTAGCGTACGAGCAGTACTTC.

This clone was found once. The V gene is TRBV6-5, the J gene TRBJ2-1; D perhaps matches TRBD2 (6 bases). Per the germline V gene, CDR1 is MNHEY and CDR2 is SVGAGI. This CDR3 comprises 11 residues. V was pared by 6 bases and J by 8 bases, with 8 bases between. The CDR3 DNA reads TGTGCCAGCAGCTGGGGGGATGAGCAGTTCTTC. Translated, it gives CASSWGDEQFF.